These 14 T cell receptor beta chains share one sample of origin, sequenced in a study of beta chain features in type 1 diabetes. Notes on the study in general: Shortening that was moderate but significant affected the TCRB CDR3s of Type 1 diabetes patients in all four CD4+ subsets.

The sequenced template was cDNA made from the entire isolated RNA. Profiling relied on immunoSEQ multiplex PCR, and the TCRdb table lists in-frame clones only, not all of them. Seen here are some 350,000 clones, about 13% observed once, and the top ten hold around 0.016%. No cognate antigen is known for these TCRs. The sample comprised naive CD4+ T cells from blood. All receptors derive from a woman under 30 with type 1 diabetes.

J is TRBJ2-3 and V is TRBV29-1; 11 nucleotides match TRBD2. Per the germline V gene, CDR1 is SQVTM and CDR2 is ANQGSEA. V shed 7 bases, J shed 3 bases, and the junction held 9 bases outside the gene matches. The CDR3 is made up of 15 amino acids. The CDR3 coding sequence is TGCAGCGCCCTCCGACTAGCGGGAAGGACAGATACGCAGTATTTT. This translates into CSALRLAGRTDTQYF.

This clone was counted between two and nine times. This chain uses TRBV19 with TRBJ1-2; 8 bases are a match to TRBD1. J gave up 7 bases and V 7 bases, and 8 bases lay outside the gene matches. The germline gives CDR1 LNHDA, CDR2 SQIVND (reference sequence). There are 13 residues in the CDR3. As DNA, the CDR3 is TGTGCCAGTACGGAACAGGGGGGATTTGGCTACACCTTC. As protein: CASTEQGGFGYTF.

CDR3 bases: TGCGCCAGCAGCTCCGACACTTACTACGAGCAGTACTTC. This translates into CASSSDTYYEQYF. This chain connects TRBV5-1 to TRBJ2-7; D is uncertain. This CDR3 region has 13 residues. Germline CDR1 and CDR2: SGHRS and YFSETQ. V lost 3 bases and J lost 3, with 10 bases in between.

The genes are TRBV4-2 and TRBJ2-6; D is possibly TRBD1 (5 bases). Per the germline V gene, CDR1 is LGHNA and CDR2 is YNFKEQ. Deletions cut 1 base from V and 4 bases from J, with 11 bases between. This CDR3 is built from 16 residues. CDR3 protein: CASSQGQGAGANVLTF. DNA for the CDR3: TGTGCCAGCAGCCAAGGTCAGGGTGCAGGGGCCAACGTCCTGACTTTC.

This clone was counted only a few times. The gene calls are TRBV4-1 and TRBJ2-3; D not certain. Germline CDR1 reads MGHRA; CDR2 reads YSYEKL. This CDR3 spans 13 amino acids. V lost 1 base and J 8 bases, leaving 10 bases between the germline ends. CDR3 coding DNA: TGCGCCAGCAGCCAAGGGCGACTGGTTACGCAGTATTTT. Translation: CASSQGRLVTQYF.

This clone appeared many times. The chain is built from TRBV23-1 and TRBJ1-5; no clear D gene. TRBV23-1 is an open reading frame whose function is uncertain. The CDR3 sequence is 14 residues long. The V end was cut by 3 bases, the J end by 4 bases, with 10 bases between. CDR3 region: CASSHLAVNQPQHF. Written as DNA, the CDR3 is TGCGCCAGCAGTCATTTGGCAGTTAATCAGCCCCAGCATTTT.

The CDR3 region is CASSEGLAGQNEQFF. Written as DNA, the CDR3 is TGTGCCAGCAGCGAGGGACTAGCGGGACAAAATGAGCAGTTCTTC. The rearrangement joins TRBV9 to TRBJ2-1; TRBD2 aligns across 13 bases. The V segment lost 3 bases and the J segment 7 bases; nucleotides outside the gene matches: 4. CDR1 SGDLS and CDR2 YYNGEE come from the germline V gene. CDR3 length equals 15 residues.

This chain links TRBV4-3 with TRBJ2-5, with TRBD2 as a possible D gene (6 bases). V lost 6 bases, J lost 1 base, and 15 bases lay in between. Germline assignment: CDR1 LGHNA and CDR2 YSLEER. There are 15 residues in the CDR3. The CDR3: CASRREAVSQETQYF. The CDR3 region has the DNA TGCGCCAGCAGGAGGGAGGCGGTAAGCCAAGAGACCCAGTACTTC.

The sample holds a few counts of this clone. V is TRBV6-5 and J is TRBJ1-2, with D perhaps matching TRBD1 (6 bases). The CDR3 contains 15 residues. Germline values: CDR1 MNHEY, CDR2 SVGAGI. V gave up 2 bases and J gave up 5 bases, with 15 bases separating them. The CDR3 nucleotides read TGTGCCAGCAGTTACGGGGGGGCTTCGAGATATGGCTACACCTTC. Encoded protein: CASSYGGASRYGYTF.

The table lists this clone with a few counts. This chain uses TRBV11-2 with TRBJ2-2; D might be TRBD2 (7 bases). With 8 bases removed from V and 5 bases from J, the gap between germline ends came to 21 bases. The germline V gene has CDR1 SGHAT and CDR2 FQNNGV. The CDR3 extends over 16 amino acids. The chain's CDR3 is CASAKGRGARTGELFF. As DNA, the CDR3 is TGTGCCAGCGCCAAAGGACGGGGGGCGAGGACCGGGGAGCTGTTTTTT.

This clone was counted a few times. This sample also contains other DNA sequences that code for the same CDR3. The V call is TRBV18, the J call TRBJ2-7; tentative D call: TRBD1 (5 bases). The germline CDR1 and CDR2 sequences are KGHSH and LQKENI. The CDR3 consists of 12 residues. Trimming stripped 2 bases from V and 3 bases from J, with 5 bases between. In DNA, the CDR3 is TGTGCCAGCTCACCAGACAGCTACGAGCAGTACGTC. Its translation is CASSPDSYEQYV.

This clone was counted only a few times. The rearrangement uses TRBV7-2 and TRBJ1-2; D not certain. CDR1 is SGHTA, CDR2 FQGNSA, per germline. Trimming stripped 5 bases from V and 1 base from J, with 8 bases between. The CDR3 sequence is 13 residues long. CDR3 in amino acids: CASSRGGNYGYTF. Written as DNA, the CDR3 is TGTGCCAGCAGCCGGGGAGGTAACTATGGCTACACCTTC.

This clone was detected only a few times. The chain uses TRBV4-3 and TRBJ1-1; a possible D gene is TRBD1 (5 bases). With 0 bases removed from V and 4 bases from J, the gap between germline ends came to 15 bases. The germline CDR1 and CDR2 sequences are LGHNA and YSLEER. There are 16 residues in the CDR3. The CDR3 DNA reads TGCGCCAGCAGCCAAGATTACGCAGGGTCGGTCACTGAAGCTTTCTTT. It codes for CASSQDYAGSVTEAFF.

The chain has TRBV7-2 and TRBJ2-7, with a weak D call TRBD1 (5 bases). The CDR3 has 16 amino acids. Trimming removed 5 bases from V and 0 bases from J, with 17 bases in between. Germline V gene data show CDR1 as SGHTA and CDR2 as FQGNSA. CDR3 in DNA: TGTGCCAGCAGCACCCGGACAAGCGCCATCTCCTACGAGCAGTACTTC. This codes for CASSTRTSAISYEQYF.